These 16 T cell receptor beta chains were all obtained from the same sample, sequenced in a study of CD4 T cells in relation to SARS-CoV-2 and coronaviruses. CD4+ T cells from unexposed donors were obtained before the COVID-19 pandemic (2011-2018). The cells were cultured for approximately ten days before CD4+ T cells were isolated. Clones were read by immunoSEQ multiplex PCR, and TCRdb kept only the in-frame ones, dropping some. The table lists 24,000 or so clones, around 82% of them singletons. Their antigens remain unidentified. Sequenced input: CD4+ T cells from PBMCs, cultured in vitro. The receptors stem from a human donor in good health.

This chain joins TRBV19 and TRBJ1-4; TRBD1 matches at 9 bases. V trimming: 5 bases; J trimming: 8 bases; junction bases outside the gene matches: 9. Germline assignment: CDR1 LNHDA and CDR2 SQIVND (reference sequence). The CDR3 is 15 amino acids. CDR3: CASSPLPGQGEKLFF. The CDR3 DNA follows: TGTGCCAGTAGTCCTCTTCCGGGACAGGGAGAAAAACTGTTTTTT.

In DNA, the CDR3 is TGCGCCAGCAGCTTAGGGCGGGGCACAGATACGCAGTATTTT. Protein: CASSLGRGTDTQYF. The rearrangement links TRBV5-1 to TRBJ2-3; weak D call: TRBD2 (5 bases). Trimming pared 2 bases from V and 1 base from J, leaving 8 bases between. The CDR3 has 14 amino acids. The germline V gene encodes CDR1 SGHRS and CDR2 YFSETQ.

This clone occurred once. V gene TRBV9 combines with J gene TRBJ1-6, with 12 bases that match TRBD1. The CDR3 covers 15 residues. The germline V gene encodes CDR1 SGDLS and CDR2 YYNGEE. The V gene end was trimmed by 2 bases and the J gene end by 7 bases; junction bases not matched to a gene: 1. CDR3 sequence reads: CASSVGTGGNSPLHF. The CDR3 nucleotides read TGTGCCAGCAGCGTCGGGACAGGGGGCAATTCACCCCTCCACTTT.

The count of this clone is one. V usage is TRBV13 and J usage is TRBJ2-1; the D is unclear. Germline V lookup: CDR1 PRHDT, CDR2 FYEKMQ (reference sequence). The V gene lost 3 bases and the J gene lost 6 bases, with 9 bases spanning the gap. CDR3 length: 13 residues. For the CDR3, the DNA is TGTGCCAGCAGCTTCCACAGCCCCAATGAGCAGTTCTTC. Protein: CASSFHSPNEQFF.

The chain links TRBV28 to TRBJ2-3; D may be TRBD1 or TRBD2 (5 bases each). The V end lost 2 bases, the J end lost 2 bases, and 17 bases lay between the germline ends. Germline V CDR1 and CDR2: MDHEN, SYDVKM. The CDR3 length is 17 residues. The CDR3 loop is CASSLVYSGLPTDTQYF. In DNA form, the CDR3 reads TGTGCCAGCAGTTTAGTATATTCGGGGCTTCCCACAGATACGCAGTATTTT.

The V gene is TRBV11-2, the J gene TRBJ2-3, with D possibly being TRBD2 (6 bases). The CDR3 spans 13 residues. Trimming took off 5 bases at V and 4 bases at J, with 10 bases between the two ends. Germline CDR1 is SGHAT and CDR2 is FQNNGV. The CDR3 coding sequence is TGTGCCAGCAGCCCTAGCGTGTCAGATACGCAGTATTTT. Amino acids: CASSPSVSDTQYF.

The CDR3, as DNA: TGTGCCAGCTCACCAAAACAGGGAGGGTACTCTGGGGCCAACGTCCTGACTTTC. Encoded protein: CASSPKQGGYSGANVLTF. The chain combines TRBV18 with TRBJ2-6; TRBD2 is a possible D gene (7 bases). The CDR3 loop spans 18 amino acids. The V gene's germline CDR1 is KGHSH and CDR2 LQKENI. Trimming removed 2 bases from V and 0 bases from J, with 14 bases in between.

This clone was observed a single time. This sequence joins TRBV6-5 and TRBJ2-1, with D uncertain. The CDR3 length is 13 residues. Germline CDR1 MNHEY, CDR2 SVGAGI. The V end was cut by 9 bases, the J end by 2 bases, with 11 bases between. The CDR3 DNA is TGTGCCAGACGAAGAGAAACCTACAATGAGCAGTTCTTC. Protein product: CARRRETYNEQFF.

The J gene is TRBJ2-4, the V gene TRBV6-2 or TRBV6-3; D possibly corresponds to TRBD2 (6 bases). The CDR3 covers 17 residues. Germline assignment: CDR1 MNHEY and CDR2 SVGEGT. V dropped 0 bases and J dropped 9 bases, with 21 bases sitting between them. Written as DNA, the CDR3 is TGTGCCAGCAGTTACTCCACACTCCCGGGAGCCACGGGCATTCAGTACTTC. Translating it yields CASSYSTLPGATGIQYF.

The J gene is TRBJ2-7, the V gene TRBV5-4; 10 bases line up with TRBD1. CDR3 length equals 16 residues. V shed 0 bases, J shed 3 bases, and the junction held 6 bases outside the gene matches. The germline V gene encodes CDR1 SGHNT and CDR2 YYREEE (reference sequence). CDR3 in amino acids: CASSLAPRTGGYEQYF. The CDR3 coding sequence is TGTGCCAGCAGCTTGGCCCCCCGGACAGGGGGCTACGAGCAGTACTTC. Looking up the rest from reference TRBV5-4 and TRBJ2-7 gives the full variable domain: ETGVTQSPTHLIKTRGQQVTLRCSSQSGHNTVSWYQQALGQGPQFIFQYYREEENGRGNFPPRFSGLQFPNYSSELNVNALELDDSALYLCASSLAPRTGGYEQYFGPGTRLTVT.

The chain links TRBV4-1 to TRBJ2-7; perhaps TRBD1 as D (5 bases). There are 15 residues in the CDR3. V gave up 0 bases and J gave up 3 bases, with 12 bases separating them. CDR1 and CDR2 from the germline V gene are MGHRA and YSYEKL. This chain's CDR3 is CASSQEFREFYEQYF. The CDR3 DNA reads TGCGCCAGCAGCCAAGAATTCAGGGAATTCTACGAGCAGTACTTC.

This CDR3 is CASRRLAGGETQYF. CDR3 sequence (DNA): TGTGCCAGCAGGAGACTAGCGGGAGGTGAGACCCAGTACTTC. The V gene is TRBV6-6, the J gene TRBJ2-5; 13 nucleotides match TRBD2. Trimming cost V 6 bases and J 5 bases; bases outside gene matches: 3. From germline, CDR1 is MNHNY and CDR2 SVGAGI (reference sequence). The CDR3 is 14 amino acids.

This clone showed up just once. The chain employs TRBV28 and TRBJ2-5; the D is unclear. V gave up 6 bases and J gave up 1 base, with 15 bases separating them. The CDR3 is 15 amino acids. Germline loops: CDR1 MDHEN, CDR2 SYDVKM. CDR3 coding DNA: TGTGCCAGCAGCTCCCGGACGGAAAGCCAAGAGACCCAGTACTTC. This gives the protein CASSSRTESQETQYF.

The chain links TRBV9 to TRBJ1-2; D is possibly TRBD1 (5 bases). The CDR3 is made up of 14 amino acids. Germline CDR1 SGDLS, CDR2 YYNGEE. Trimming pared 1 base from V and 4 bases from J, leaving 11 bases between. CDR3 DNA sequence: TGTGCCAGCAGCGTAAGTGACAGAAGCTATGGCTACACCTTC. The encoded protein is CASSVSDRSYGYTF.

This chain links TRBV10-3 with TRBJ1-3; no definite D call. The germline V and J ends were trimmed by 8 bases and 4 bases, with 9 bases remaining between them. The CDR3 spans 12 residues. CDR1 ENHRY and CDR2 SYGVKD come from the germline V gene. The DNA of the CDR3 is TGTGCCATCGGTGCTCTAGGAAACACCATATATTTT. Its translation is CAIGALGNTIYF.

This clone was seen more than once but under ten times. This rearrangement joins TRBV19 to TRBJ2-2, with D maybe TRBD1 (6 bases). The CDR3 consists of 15 residues. Germline values: CDR1 LNHDA, CDR2 SQIVND (reference sequence). Between the trimmed V and J ends, which lost 10 bases and 0 bases, there was a span of 15 bases. DNA of the CDR3: TGTGCCACTACCACAGGGAGATCGAACACCGGGGAGCTGTTTTTT. Amino acid sequence: CATTTGRSNTGELFF.